The present entry profiles one T cell receptor beta chain with its context. This clone was seen once. The specificity of this receptor is unknown. Nothing much larger sits one base from this clone, and base qualities are not available. This sample was taken from a study of blood T cell repertoires in COVID-19 (dated by TCRdb to 2020 to 2021). A note on the overall study: Samples covering the acute and convalescent phases of COVID-19 were provided by collaborators in the United States, Italy and Spain. The material from the prospective study consisted of cDNA or gDNA derived from T cells, B-cell-depleted T cells, or PBMCs. The dataset comprised deeply sampled blood TCRbeta repertoires from subjects exposed to, actively infected with, or recovered from COVID-19. The repertoires were made available in a free public database intended to serve as a resource for research on the immune response to SARS-CoV-2. Samples came from the ongoing ImmuneRACE study (first 160 participants) plus 1,254 subjects from 6 global collaborators. The sample metadata nearly always contained a de-identified subject ID, COVID-19 status, age in years and sex. Where HLA class I and class II types were available, the types were taken from metadata supplied by the sample provider, not from assay-based typing. Broad study findings and their caveats: The quantity of clinical and demographic metadata differed by source and by participant and was supplied without curation.

V was cut back by 0 bases and J by 9 bases, leaving a gap of 14 bases between them. CDR1 and CDR2, looked up from the germline V gene, are MNHNS and SASEGT. The CDR3 spans 14 residues, from the cysteine through the phenylalanine. Of all the DNA, just the CDR3 is kept, 42 bases in frame from base 1. TCRbeta CDR3 regions were amplified from genomic DNA by means of the immunoSEQ Assay, a bias-controlled multiplex PCR. The published analysis was carried out like this. The number of nucleated cells in each sample was estimated by amplification of reference gene primers within the assay. To quantify the absolute abundance of each unique TCRbeta CDR3 rearrangement, sequence reads were collapsed and filtered. For each sample, productive Simpson clonality was calculated as the square root of Simpson's diversity index over productive rearrangements. TCRdb carries this immuneACCESS record with in-frame sequences only. Its versions omit some clonotypes, under half of them owing to an unresolved V gene in the studies checked, with the rest unexplained. V and J calls and clone size are as listed in that table; D and trimming were resolved from the DNA. The sample table lists around 160,000 clones, about 92% of them with a count of one. The ten largest clones take up just under 2% of the sample.

One collaborating source in Seattle enrolled patients during active infection and followed them longitudinally through the course of disease. Each collaborating institution followed its own protocols to collect whole blood in K2EDTA tubes. Collaborator samples were shipped for TCRbeta analysis as frozen whole blood, isolated PBMCs, or DNA extracted from either sample type. The clonotype originates from a woman in her sixties or seventies with COVID-19, enrolled during active disease. The sequenced sample consisted of peripheral blood. This receptor chain uses TRBV6-1 and TRBJ1-2; TRBD1 is a possible D gene, resting on 6 matching bases. In nucleotide form, the sequence is TGTGCCAGCAGTGAAGCGGTTAGGGACACCCGCTACACCTTC. Its translation is CASSEAVRDTRYTF.